This T cell receptor (beta chain) was captured by sequencing in a study of T cells expressing NK-cell markers. Study in general: The authors derived TCR beta repertoires from sorted CD3+CD56+NKG2C+, CD3+CD56+NKG2C- and CD3+CD56-NKG2C+ T cells. HCMV serostatus: seven of eight sequenced donors positive, one negative.

With regard to this clonotype: Its specificity is not known.

Overall study results and limits: Leadership of the CD3+CD56-NKG2C+ fraction also belonged to these clonotypes in a few donors. Dominant NKG2C+ clonotypes made up roughly 1.0-7.5% of CD8+ T cells in roughly 6 donors.

The CDR3 is 16 residues long. The germline gives CDR1 SGHKS, CDR2 YYEKEE (reference sequence). TCRdb reprocessed the 5' RACE reads and reports one entry per CDR3 protein, with no DNA. The sample spans 200,000 to 300,000 distinct CDR3 sequences; the ten largest clones claim roughly 0.4%. This TCR derives from a man between 18 and 35 years old in good health. The chain joins TRBV5-5 to TRBJ1-4; TCRdb names TRBD1, which stays unverified in the absence of DNA. The source material was blood T cells: a sorted CD56 or NKG2C T cell subset, CD4+ or CD8+ T cells, or bulk PBMC T cells (not recorded which). The CDR3 protein is CASSVTGVATNEKLFF.